This T cell receptor (beta chain) was captured by sequencing in a study of T cell responses to AZD1222 COVID-19 vaccine. The CDR3 is made up of 16 amino acids. V was trimmed by 2 bases and J by 0 bases, leaving 13 bases between them. Germline V gives CDR1 MNHNY, CDR2 SVGAGI (reference sequence). Study findings and constraints: It was only a handful of AZD1222 recipients who were seropositive at baseline. Elevations in Spike-specific TCR breadth and depth followed administration of two AZD1222 doses. Repertoires were obtained solely post-peak T cell response. Among the donors, most were white British and more were female, and clonal diversity was possibly underestimated.

Remarks on this clone: Its specificity is not known.

TCRdb keeps only in-frame clones here, not all; method: immunoSEQ multiplex PCR. The data hold 100,000 to 150,000 clones, with 80% to 90% observed a single time. The receptor comes from an adult in good health. Here the sequenced sample was peripheral blood, taken on day 0 of AZD1222 vaccination. The V and J genes are TRBV6-6 and TRBJ1-2; D is undetermined. The CDR3 nucleotides read TGTGCCAGCAGTTACGTGCAGGCCTCCCCTAACTATGGCTACACCTTC. Translating it yields CASSYVQASPNYGYTF.